This TCR beta chain was identified in a study of T cell repertoires in cytomegalovirus infection. Turning to the study itself: Indications of both CMV infection and matching HLA type were provided by public TCR beta signatures.

This CDR3 is built from 12 residues. The V gene lost 5 bases and the J gene lost 2 bases, with 10 bases spanning the gap. Germline-derived CDR1 and CDR2 are DFQATT and SNEGSKA (reference sequence). TCRdb re-called the reads through MiXCR, storing one row per CDR3 protein. The table lists approximately 500,000 distinct CDR3 sequences, 11% of them singletons. General study points: There were carriers of CMV plus the relevant HLA, and cumulative public TCR beta family frequency identified them. The ex vivo response was dominated by HLA-C-restricted CMV-specific TCR beta clonotypes.

Comments on this clonotype: Its antigen is currently unknown.

This chain joins TRBV20-1 and TRBJ2-7; the D gene is possibly TRBD1 (5 bases). Sample: PBMCs. The source of this sequence is a human donor in good health (CMV status not recorded). Some clones in this sample may be carry-over from other donors' samples. The CDR3 here is CSAGRGAYEQYF. CDR3 nucleotides: TGCAGTGCTGGAAGGGGTGCCTACGAGCAGTACTTC.